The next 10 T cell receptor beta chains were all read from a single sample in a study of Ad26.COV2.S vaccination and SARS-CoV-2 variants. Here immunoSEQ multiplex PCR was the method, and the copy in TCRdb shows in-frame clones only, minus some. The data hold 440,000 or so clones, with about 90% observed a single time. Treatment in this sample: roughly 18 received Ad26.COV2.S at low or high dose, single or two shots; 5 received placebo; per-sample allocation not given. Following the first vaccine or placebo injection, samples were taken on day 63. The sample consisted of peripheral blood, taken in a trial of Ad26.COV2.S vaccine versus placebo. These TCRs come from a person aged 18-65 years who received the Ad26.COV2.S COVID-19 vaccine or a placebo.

The CDR3 here is CASSSTGTSLGYTF. CDR3 bases: TGCGCCAGCAGCTCGACCGGGACGTCCCTTGGCTACACCTTC. The chain recombines TRBV5-1 with TRBJ1-2, with a weak D call TRBD1 (5 bases). Germline values: CDR1 SGHRS, CDR2 YFSETQ. Trimming took off 3 bases at V and 7 bases at J, with 16 bases between the two ends. CDR3 length equals 14 residues.

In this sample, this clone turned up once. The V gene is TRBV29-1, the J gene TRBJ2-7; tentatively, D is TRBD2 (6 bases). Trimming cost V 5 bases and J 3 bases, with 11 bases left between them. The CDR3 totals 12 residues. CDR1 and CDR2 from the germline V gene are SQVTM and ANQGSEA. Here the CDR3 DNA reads TGCAGCGTTTTGGGGGGAGGCTACGAGCAGTACTTC. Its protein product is CSVLGGGYEQYF.

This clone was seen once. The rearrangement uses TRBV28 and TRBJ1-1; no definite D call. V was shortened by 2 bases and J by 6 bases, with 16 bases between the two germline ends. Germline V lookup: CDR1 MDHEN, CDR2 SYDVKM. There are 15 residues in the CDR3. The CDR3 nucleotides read TGTGCCAGCAGTTTAGTAGGCGCGTACTCCCCTGAAGCTTTCTTT. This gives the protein CASSLVGAYSPEAFF. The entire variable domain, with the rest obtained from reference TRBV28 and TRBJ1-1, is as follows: DVKVTQSSRYLVKRTGEKVFLECVQDMDHENMFWYRQDPGLGLRLIYFSYDVKMKEKGDIPEGYSVSREKKERFSLILESASTNQTSMYLCASSLVGAYSPEAFFGQGTRLTVV.

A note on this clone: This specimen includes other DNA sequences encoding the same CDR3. CDR3 amino acids: CASSLQGGEAFF. The CDR3 bases are TGTGCCAGCAGTTTACAGGGAGGGGAAGCTTTCTTT. The genes are TRBV28 and TRBJ1-1, with D tentatively TRBD1 (5 bases). CDR1 and CDR2 from the germline V gene are MDHEN and SYDVKM. The CDR3 covers 12 residues. Trimming cost V 2 bases and J 8 bases, with 9 bases left between them. The complete variable domain, with remaining parts taken from reference TRBV28 and TRBJ1-1, reads DVKVTQSSRYLVKRTGEKVFLECVQDMDHENMFWYRQDPGLGLRLIYFSYDVKMKEKGDIPEGYSVSREKKERFSLILESASTNQTSMYLCASSLQGGEAFFGQGTRLTVV.

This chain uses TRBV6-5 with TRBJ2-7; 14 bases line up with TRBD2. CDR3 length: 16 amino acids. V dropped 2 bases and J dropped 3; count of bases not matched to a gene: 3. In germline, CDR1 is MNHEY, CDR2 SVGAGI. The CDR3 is CASSYGLAGGRYEQYF. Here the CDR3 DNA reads TGTGCCAGCAGTTACGGACTAGCGGGAGGACGCTACGAGCAGTACTTC.

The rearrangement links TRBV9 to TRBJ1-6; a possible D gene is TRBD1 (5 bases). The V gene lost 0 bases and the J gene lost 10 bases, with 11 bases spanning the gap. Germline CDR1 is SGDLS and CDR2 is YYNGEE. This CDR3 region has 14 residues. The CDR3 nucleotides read TGTGCCAGCAGCGTAGGGGACGGGGGATCACCCCTCCACTTT. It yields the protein CASSVGDGGSPLHF.

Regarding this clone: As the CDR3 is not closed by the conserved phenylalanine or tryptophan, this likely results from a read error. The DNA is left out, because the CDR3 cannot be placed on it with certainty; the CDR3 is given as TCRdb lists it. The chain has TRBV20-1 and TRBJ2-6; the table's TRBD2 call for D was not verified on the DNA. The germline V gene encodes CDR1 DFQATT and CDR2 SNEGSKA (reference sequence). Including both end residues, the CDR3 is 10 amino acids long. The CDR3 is CSAATGTRAP.

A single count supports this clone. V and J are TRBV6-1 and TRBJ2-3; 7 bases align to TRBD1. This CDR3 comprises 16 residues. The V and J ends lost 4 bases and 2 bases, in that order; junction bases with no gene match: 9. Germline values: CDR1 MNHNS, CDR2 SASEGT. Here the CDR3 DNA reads TGTGCCAGCAGTGCCGACAGGGTAAGGTACACAGATACGCAGTATTTT. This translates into CASSADRVRYTDTQYF.

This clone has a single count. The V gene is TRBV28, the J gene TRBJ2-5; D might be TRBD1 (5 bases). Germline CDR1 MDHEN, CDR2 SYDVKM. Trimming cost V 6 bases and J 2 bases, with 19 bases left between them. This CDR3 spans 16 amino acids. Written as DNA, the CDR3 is TGTGCCAGCAGGAGTTGGGGCAGGGCCCGTCAAGAGACCCAGTACTTC. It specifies CASRSWGRARQETQYF.

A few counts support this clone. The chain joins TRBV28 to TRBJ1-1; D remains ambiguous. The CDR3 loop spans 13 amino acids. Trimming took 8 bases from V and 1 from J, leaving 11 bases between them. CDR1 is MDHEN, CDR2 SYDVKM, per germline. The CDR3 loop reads CASQLPGNTEAFF. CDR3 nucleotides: TGTGCCAGCCAGTTGCCGGGGAACACTGAAGCTTTCTTT.